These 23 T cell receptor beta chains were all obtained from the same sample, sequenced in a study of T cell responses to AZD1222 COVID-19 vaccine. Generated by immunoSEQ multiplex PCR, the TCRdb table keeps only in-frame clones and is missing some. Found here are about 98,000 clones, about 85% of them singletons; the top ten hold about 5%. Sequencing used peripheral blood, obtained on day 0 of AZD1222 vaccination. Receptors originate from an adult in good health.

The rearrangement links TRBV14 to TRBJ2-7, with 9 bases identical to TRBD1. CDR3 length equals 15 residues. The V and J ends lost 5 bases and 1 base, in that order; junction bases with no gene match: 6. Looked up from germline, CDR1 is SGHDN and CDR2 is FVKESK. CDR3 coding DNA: TGTGCCAGCAGCTTCGACAGGGGGTCGTCCTACGAGCAGTACTTC. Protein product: CASSFDRGSSYEQYF.

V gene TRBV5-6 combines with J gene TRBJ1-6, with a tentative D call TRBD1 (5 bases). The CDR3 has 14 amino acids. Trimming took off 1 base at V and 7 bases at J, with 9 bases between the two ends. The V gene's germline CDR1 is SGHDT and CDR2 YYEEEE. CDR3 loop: CASSLWDANSPLHF. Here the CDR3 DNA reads TGTGCCAGCAGCTTGTGGGACGCCAATTCACCCCTCCACTTT. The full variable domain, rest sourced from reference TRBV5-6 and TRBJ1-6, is DAGVTQSPTHLIKTRGQQVTLRCSPKSGHDTVSWYQQALGQGPQFIFQYYEEEERQRGNFPDRFSGHQFPNYSSELNVNALLLGDSALYLCASSLWDANSPLHFGNGTRLTVT.

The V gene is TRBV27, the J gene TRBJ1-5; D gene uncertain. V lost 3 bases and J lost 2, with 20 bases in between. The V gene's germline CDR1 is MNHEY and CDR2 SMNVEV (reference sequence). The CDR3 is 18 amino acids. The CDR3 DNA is TGTGCCAGCAGTTTTATGGGCCCGACCGGGAGCGGCAATCAGCCCCAGCATTTT. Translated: CASSFMGPTGSGNQPQHF.

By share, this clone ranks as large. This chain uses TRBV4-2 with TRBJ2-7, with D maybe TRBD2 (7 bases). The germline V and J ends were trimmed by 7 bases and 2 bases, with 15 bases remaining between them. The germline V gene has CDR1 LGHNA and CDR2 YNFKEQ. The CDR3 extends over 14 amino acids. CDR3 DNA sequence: TGTGCCAGCACCTTCTCGGGGGGCCCCTACGAGCAGTACTTC. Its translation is CASTFSGGPYEQYF.

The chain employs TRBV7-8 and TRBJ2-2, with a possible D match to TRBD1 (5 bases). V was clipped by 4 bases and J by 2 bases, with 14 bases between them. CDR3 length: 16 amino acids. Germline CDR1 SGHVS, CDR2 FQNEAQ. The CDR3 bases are TGTGCCAGCAGCTCCTTACGACAGTTAAACACCGGGGAGCTGTTTTTT. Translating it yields CASSSLRQLNTGELFF.

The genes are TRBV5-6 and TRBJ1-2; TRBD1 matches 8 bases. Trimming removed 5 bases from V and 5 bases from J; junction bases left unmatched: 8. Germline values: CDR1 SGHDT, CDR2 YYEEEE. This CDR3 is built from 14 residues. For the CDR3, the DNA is TGTGCCAGCAGTAGTCAGGGGGCATGGTATGGCTACACCTTC. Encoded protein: CASSSQGAWYGYTF.

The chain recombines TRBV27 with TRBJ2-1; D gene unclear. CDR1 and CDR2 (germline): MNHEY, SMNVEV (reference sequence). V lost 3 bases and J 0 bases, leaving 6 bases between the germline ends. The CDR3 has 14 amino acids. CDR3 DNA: TGTGCCAGCAGTTTCTCCCGCTCCTACAATGAGCAGTTCTTC. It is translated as CASSFSRSYNEQFF.

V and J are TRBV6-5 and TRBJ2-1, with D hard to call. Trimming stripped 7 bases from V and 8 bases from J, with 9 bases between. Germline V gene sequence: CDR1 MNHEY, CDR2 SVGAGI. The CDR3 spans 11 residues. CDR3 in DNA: TGTGCCAGCACGGTAAAGGATGAGCAGTTCTTC. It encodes CASTVKDEQFF.

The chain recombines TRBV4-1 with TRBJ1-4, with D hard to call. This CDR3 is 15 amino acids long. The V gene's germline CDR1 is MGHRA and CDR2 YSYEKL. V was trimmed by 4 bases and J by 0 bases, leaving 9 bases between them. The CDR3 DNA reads TGCGCCAGCAGCCCATTTGGGACAACTAATGAAAAACTGTTTTTT. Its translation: CASSPFGTTNEKLFF.

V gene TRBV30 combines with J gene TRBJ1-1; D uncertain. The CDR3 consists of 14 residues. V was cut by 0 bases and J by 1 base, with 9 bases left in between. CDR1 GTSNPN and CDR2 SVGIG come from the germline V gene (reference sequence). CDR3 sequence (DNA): TGTGCCTGGAGTGTACTTCAGACGAACACTGAAGCTTTCTTT. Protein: CAWSVLQTNTEAFF. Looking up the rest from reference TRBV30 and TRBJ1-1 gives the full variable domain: SQTIHQWPATLVQPVGSPLSLECTVEGTSNPNLYWYRQAAGRGLQLLFYSVGIGQISSEVPQNLSASRPQDRQFILSSKKLLLSDSGFYLCAWSVLQTNTEAFFGQGTRLTVV.

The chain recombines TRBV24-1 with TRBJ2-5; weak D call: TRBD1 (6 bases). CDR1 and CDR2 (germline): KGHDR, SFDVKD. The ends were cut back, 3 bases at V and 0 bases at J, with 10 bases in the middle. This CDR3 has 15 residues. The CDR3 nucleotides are TGTGCCACCAGTGATGACAGGAGCGACCAAGAGACCCAGTACTTC. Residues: CATSDDRSDQETQYF.

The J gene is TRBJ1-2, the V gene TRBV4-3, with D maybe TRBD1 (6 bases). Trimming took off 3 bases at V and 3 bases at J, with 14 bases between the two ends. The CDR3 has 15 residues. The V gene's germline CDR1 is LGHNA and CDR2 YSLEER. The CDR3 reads CASSQSNRAHYGYTF. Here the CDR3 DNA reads TGCGCCAGCAGCCAGTCCAACAGGGCTCACTATGGCTACACCTTC.

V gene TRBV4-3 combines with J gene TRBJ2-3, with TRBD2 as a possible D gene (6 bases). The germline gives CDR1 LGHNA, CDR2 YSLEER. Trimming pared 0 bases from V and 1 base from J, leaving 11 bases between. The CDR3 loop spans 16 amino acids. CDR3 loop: CASSQEIASGTDTQYF. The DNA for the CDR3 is TGCGCCAGCAGCCAAGAGATAGCTAGCGGCACAGATACGCAGTATTTT.

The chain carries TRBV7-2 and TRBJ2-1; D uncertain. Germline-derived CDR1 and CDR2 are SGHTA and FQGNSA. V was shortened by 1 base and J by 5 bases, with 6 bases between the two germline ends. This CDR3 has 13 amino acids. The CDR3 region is CASSLVTNNEQFF. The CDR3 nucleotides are TGTGCCAGCAGCTTAGTAACTAACAATGAGCAGTTCTTC.

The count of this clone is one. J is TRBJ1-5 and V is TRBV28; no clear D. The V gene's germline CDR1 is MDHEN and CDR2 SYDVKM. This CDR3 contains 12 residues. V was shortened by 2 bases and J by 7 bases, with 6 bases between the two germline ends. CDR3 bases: TGTGCCAGCAGTTTAATTAACCAGCCCCAGCATTTT. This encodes CASSLINQPQHF.

This CDR3 reads CASSQTIWGDQGHEQYF. The CDR3 nucleotides read TGCGCCAGCAGCCAGACTATATGGGGGGATCAGGGCCACGAGCAGTACTTC. The chain couples TRBV5-1 to TRBJ2-7; TRBD2 might be the D (6 bases). With 4 bases removed from V and 5 bases from J, the gap between germline ends came to 25 bases. The germline V gene encodes CDR1 SGHRS and CDR2 YFSETQ. The CDR3 is made up of 17 amino acids. Filled out from reference TRBV5-1 and TRBJ2-7, the complete variable domain reads KAGVTQTPRYLIKTRGQQVTLSCSPISGHRSVSWYQQTPGQGLQFLFEYFSETQRNKGNFPGRFSGRQFSNSRSEMNVSTLELGDSALYLCASSQTIWGDQGHEQYFGPGTRLTVT.

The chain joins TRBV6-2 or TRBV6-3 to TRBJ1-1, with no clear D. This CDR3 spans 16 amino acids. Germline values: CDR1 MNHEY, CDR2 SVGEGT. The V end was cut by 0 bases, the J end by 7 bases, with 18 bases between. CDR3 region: CASSYSTSLRQHEAFF. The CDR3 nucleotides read TGTGCCAGCAGTTACTCGACTTCCCTCAGGCAGCATGAAGCTTTCTTT.

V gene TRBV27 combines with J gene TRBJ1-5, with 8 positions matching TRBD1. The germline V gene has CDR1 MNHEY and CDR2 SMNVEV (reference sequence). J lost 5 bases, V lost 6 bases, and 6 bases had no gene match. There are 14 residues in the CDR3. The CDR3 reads CASRGQGAHQPQHF. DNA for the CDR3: TGTGCCAGCAGGGGGCAGGGGGCTCATCAGCCCCAGCATTTT.

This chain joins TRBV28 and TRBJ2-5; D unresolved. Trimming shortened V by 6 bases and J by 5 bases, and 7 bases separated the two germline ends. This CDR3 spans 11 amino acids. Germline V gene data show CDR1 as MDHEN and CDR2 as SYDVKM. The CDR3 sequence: CASSPLETQYF. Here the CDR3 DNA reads TGTGCCAGCAGCCCTTTGGAGACCCAGTACTTC.

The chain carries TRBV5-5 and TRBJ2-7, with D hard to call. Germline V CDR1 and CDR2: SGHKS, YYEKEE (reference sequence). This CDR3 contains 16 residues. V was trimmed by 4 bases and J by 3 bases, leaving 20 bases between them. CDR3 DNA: TGTGCCAGCAGCCATGGTGTTAATCGAACTTTCTACGAGCAGTACTTC. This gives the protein CASSHGVNRTFYEQYF.

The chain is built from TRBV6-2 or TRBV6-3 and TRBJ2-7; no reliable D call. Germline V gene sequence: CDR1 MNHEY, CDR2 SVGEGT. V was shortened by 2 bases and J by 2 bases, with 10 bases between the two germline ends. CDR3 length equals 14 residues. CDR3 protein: CASSYEAATYEQYF. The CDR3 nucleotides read TGTGCCAGCAGTTACGAGGCGGCCACCTACGAGCAGTACTTC.

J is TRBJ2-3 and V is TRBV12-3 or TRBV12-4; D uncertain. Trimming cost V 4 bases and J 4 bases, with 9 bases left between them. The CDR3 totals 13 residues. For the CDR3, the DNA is TGTGCCAGCAGTTCGACAAATGCAGATACGCAGTATTTT. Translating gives CASSSTNADTQYF.

This CDR3 is CASSPPSRGAQETQYF. CDR3 nucleotide sequence: TGTGCCAGCAGCCCCCCCTCGCGGGGGGCCCAAGAGACCCAGTACTTC. The V call is TRBV9, the J call TRBJ2-5; TRBD2 agrees at 8 bases. The CDR3 loop spans 16 amino acids. Looked up from germline, CDR1 is SGDLS and CDR2 is YYNGEE. The trim removed 4 bases at V and 1 base at J, leaving 9 bases unmatched.